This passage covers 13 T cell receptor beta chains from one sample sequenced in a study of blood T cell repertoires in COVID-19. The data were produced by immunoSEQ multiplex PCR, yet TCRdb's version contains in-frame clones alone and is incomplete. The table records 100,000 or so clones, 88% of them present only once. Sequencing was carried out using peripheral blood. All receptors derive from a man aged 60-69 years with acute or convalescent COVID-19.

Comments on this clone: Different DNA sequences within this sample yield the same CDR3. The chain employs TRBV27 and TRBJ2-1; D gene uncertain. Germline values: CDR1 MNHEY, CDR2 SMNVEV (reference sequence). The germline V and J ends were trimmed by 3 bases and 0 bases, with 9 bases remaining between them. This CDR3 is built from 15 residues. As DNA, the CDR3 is TGTGCCAGCAGTTTTGACCGGAGCTCCTACAATGAGCAGTTCTTC. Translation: CASSFDRSSYNEQFF.

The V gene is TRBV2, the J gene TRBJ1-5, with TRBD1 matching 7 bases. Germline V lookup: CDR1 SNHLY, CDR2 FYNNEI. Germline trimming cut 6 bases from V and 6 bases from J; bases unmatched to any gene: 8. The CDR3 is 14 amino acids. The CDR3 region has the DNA TGTGCCAGCAGACAGGGGATGAACAGTCAGCCCCAGCATTTT. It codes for CASRQGMNSQPQHF.

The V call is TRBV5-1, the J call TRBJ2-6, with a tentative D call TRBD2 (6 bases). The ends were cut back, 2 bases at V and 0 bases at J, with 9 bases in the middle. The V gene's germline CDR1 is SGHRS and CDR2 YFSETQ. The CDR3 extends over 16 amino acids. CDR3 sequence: CASSLGEVSGANVLTF. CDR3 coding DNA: TGCGCCAGCAGCTTAGGGGAGGTCTCTGGGGCCAACGTCCTGACTTTC. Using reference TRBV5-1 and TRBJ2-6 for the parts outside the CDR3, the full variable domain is KAGVTQTPRYLIKTRGQQVTLSCSPISGHRSVSWYQQTPGQGLQFLFEYFSETQRNKGNFPGRFSGRQFSNSRSEMNVSTLELGDSALYLCASSLGEVSGANVLTFGAGSRLTVL.

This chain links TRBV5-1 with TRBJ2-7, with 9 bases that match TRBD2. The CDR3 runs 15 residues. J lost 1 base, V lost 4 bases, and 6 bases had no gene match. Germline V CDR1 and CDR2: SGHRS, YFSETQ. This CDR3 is CASSPTSGPSYEQYF. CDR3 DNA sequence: TGCGCCAGCAGCCCAACTAGCGGGCCGTCCTACGAGCAGTACTTC.

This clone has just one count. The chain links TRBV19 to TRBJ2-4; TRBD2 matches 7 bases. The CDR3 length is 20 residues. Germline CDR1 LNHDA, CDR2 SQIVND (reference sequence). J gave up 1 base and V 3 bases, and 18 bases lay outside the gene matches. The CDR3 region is CASSMTYSGTRSVAKNIQYF. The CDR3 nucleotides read TGTGCCAGTAGTATGACGTACAGCGGGACCCGGTCCGTGGCCAAAAACATTCAGTACTTC.

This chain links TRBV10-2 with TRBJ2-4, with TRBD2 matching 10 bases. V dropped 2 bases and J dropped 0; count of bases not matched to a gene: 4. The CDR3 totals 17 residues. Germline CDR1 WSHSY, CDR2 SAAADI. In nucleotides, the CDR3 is TGCGCCAGCAGTGAGCTACTAGCGGGACTAGCCAAAAACATTCAGTACTTC. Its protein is CASSELLAGLAKNIQYF.

CDR3 protein: CAWSKGGHGYTF. The DNA of the CDR3 is TGTGCCTGGAGTAAGGGGGGGCATGGCTACACCTTC. The chain joins TRBV30 to TRBJ1-2; TRBD1 might be the D (6 bases). V lost 2 bases to trimming and J lost 6 bases, with 10 bases between them. CDR1 and CDR2 from the germline V gene are GTSNPN and SVGIG (reference sequence). The CDR3 has 12 residues.

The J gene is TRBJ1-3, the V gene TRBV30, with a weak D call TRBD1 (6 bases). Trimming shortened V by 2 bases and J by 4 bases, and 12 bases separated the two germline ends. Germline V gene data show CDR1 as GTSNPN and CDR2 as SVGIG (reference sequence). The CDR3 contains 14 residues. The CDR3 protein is CAWSLTGRGNTIYF. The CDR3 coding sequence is TGTGCCTGGAGTCTCACAGGGCGCGGAAACACCATATATTTT.

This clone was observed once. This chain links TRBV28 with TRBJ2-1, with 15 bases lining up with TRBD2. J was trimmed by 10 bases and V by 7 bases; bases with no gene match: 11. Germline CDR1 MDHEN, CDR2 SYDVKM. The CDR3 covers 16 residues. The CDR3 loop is CASNPNTGTSGGEQFF. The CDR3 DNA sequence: TGTGCCAGCAACCCTAATACCGGGACTAGCGGGGGGGAGCAGTTCTTC.

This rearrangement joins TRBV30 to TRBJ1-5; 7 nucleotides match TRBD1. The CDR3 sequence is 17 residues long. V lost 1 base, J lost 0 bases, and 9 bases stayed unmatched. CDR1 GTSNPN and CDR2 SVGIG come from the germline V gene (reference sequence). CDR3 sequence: CAWSADRSPYSNQPQHF. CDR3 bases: TGTGCCTGGAGTGCGGACAGGAGTCCTTATAGCAATCAGCCCCAGCATTTT.

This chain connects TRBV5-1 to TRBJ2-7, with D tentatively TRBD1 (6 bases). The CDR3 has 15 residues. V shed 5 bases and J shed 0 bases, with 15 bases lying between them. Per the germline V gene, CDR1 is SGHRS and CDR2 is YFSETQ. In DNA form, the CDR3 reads TGCGCCAGCAGGTTCACACTGGACAGCTCCTACGAGCAGTACTTC. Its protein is CASRFTLDSSYEQYF.

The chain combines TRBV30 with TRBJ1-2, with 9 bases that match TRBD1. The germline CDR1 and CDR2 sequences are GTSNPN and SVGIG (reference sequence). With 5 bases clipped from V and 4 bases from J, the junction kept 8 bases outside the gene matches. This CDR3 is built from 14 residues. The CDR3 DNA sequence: TGTGCCTGGGCCCTGGACAGGGGACTCTATGGCTACACCTTC. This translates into CAWALDRGLYGYTF.

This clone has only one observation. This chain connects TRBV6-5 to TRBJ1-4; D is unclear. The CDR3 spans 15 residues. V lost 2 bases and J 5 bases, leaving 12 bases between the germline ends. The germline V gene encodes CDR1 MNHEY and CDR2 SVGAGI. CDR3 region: CASSYRGVVNEKLFF. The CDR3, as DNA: TGTGCCAGCAGTTACCGCGGCGTAGTGAATGAAAAACTGTTTTTT.